Shown below are 9 T cell receptor beta chains from a single sample sequenced in a study of T cells in Graves' hyperthyroidism and ophthalmopathy. What was amplified from RNA transcripts were TCR beta CDR3 regions. During a first-round RT-PCR of the TCR CDR3, the HTBI primer set was used. TCRdb independently ran MiXCR on the multiplex PCR reads; one entry per CDR3 protein. The sample includes 340,000 or so distinct CDR3 sequences, roughly 18% seen only once; the top ten take 49%. The sample taken for sequencing was blood. These TCRs come from a woman in her forties or fifties with Graves' hyperthyroidism.

J is TRBJ2-3 and V is TRBV4-1; 11 positions agree with TRBD2. This CDR3 contains 16 residues. V shed 0 bases, J shed 7 bases, and the junction held 6 bases outside the gene matches. Germline V lookup: CDR1 MGHRA, CDR2 YSYEKL. In DNA, the CDR3 is TGCGCCAGCAGCCAAGAGGGACTAGCGGATCCAAATACGCAGTATTTT. It yields the protein CASSQEGLADPNTQYF.

In this sample, this clonotype turned up a few times. The V and J genes are TRBV27 and TRBJ2-1; TRBD1 matches 7 bases. Germline assignment: CDR1 MNHEY and CDR2 SMNVEV (reference sequence). V dropped 1 base and J dropped 6; count of bases not matched to a gene: 3. The CDR3 loop spans 14 amino acids. This chain's CDR3 is CASSLLGQSNEQFF. CDR3 nucleotide sequence: TGTGCCAGCAGTTTATTGGGACAGTCCAATGAGCAGTTCTTC.

This clonotype was seen ten or more times. The V and J genes are TRBV12-3 or TRBV12-4 and TRBJ2-4, with D possibly being TRBD1 (6 bases). With 3 bases removed from V and 8 bases from J, the gap between germline ends came to 14 bases. The CDR3 sequence is 14 residues long. CDR3 DNA sequence: TGTGCCAGCAGTTTCGGCAGGGGTGGGGACATTCAGTACTTC. It codes for CASSFGRGGDIQYF.

This clonotype was recorded a few times. This chain links TRBV13 with TRBJ2-3, with D uncertain. This CDR3 region has 13 residues. Trimming pared 3 bases from V and 1 base from J, leaving 5 bases between. Germline V gene data show CDR1 as PRHDT and CDR2 as FYEKMQ (reference sequence). This chain's CDR3 is CASSFWGTDTQYF. The CDR3 DNA follows: TGTGCCAGCAGCTTCTGGGGCACAGATACGCAGTATTTT. Variable domain in full (rest from reference TRBV13 and TRBJ2-3): AAGVIQSPRHLIKEKRETATLKCYPIPRHDTVYWYQQGPGQDPQFLISFYEKMQSDKGSIPDRFSAQQFSDYHSELNMSSLELGDSALYFCASSFWGTDTQYFGPGTRLTVL.

This clonotype was counted a few times. The chain carries TRBV7-9 and TRBJ2-1; TRBD2 agrees at 9 bases. The trim removed 2 bases at V and 10 bases at J, leaving 9 bases unmatched. Germline V lookup: CDR1 SEHNR, CDR2 FQNEAQ (reference sequence). This CDR3 comprises 15 residues. The CDR3: CASSLTSGPVAEQFF. The DNA of the CDR3 is TGTGCCAGCAGCTTAACTAGCGGGCCGGTTGCCGAGCAGTTCTTC. The whole variable domain, filled in from reference TRBV7-9 and TRBJ2-1, reads DTGVSQNPRHKITKRGQNVTFRCDPISEHNRLYWYRQTLGQGPEFLTYFQNEAQLEKSRLLSDRFSAERPKGSFSTLEIQRTEQGDSAMYLCASSLTSGPVAEQFFGPGTRLTVL.

A word on this clonotype: This sequence may be a read error, since a much larger clone differs from it by one base. The chain uses TRBV7-9 and TRBJ2-5, with TRBD2 matching 11 bases. Germline loops: CDR1 SEHNR, CDR2 FQNEAQ (reference sequence). Trimming took 5 bases from V and 5 from J; bases not matched to a gene: 4. The CDR3 is 14 amino acids. In DNA, the CDR3 is TGTGCCAGCAGCCCCGCTAGCGGGGGGGAGACCCAGTACTTC. Its protein is CASSPASGGETQYF.

The chain combines TRBV7-8 with TRBJ2-3; 8 bases line up with TRBD2. Germline CDR1 and CDR2: SGHVS and FQNEAQ. V shed 3 bases and J 3 bases; nucleotides not matched to a gene: 8. This CDR3 has 16 amino acids. The CDR3 reads CASSFSGLGWTDTQYF. The CDR3 DNA follows: TGTGCCAGCAGCTTCTCGGGACTAGGATGGACAGATACGCAGTATTTT.

This clonotype came up many times. The J gene is TRBJ1-1, the V gene TRBV30, with unresolved D. The V end was cut by 3 bases, the J end by 5 bases, with 13 bases between. The germline CDR1 and CDR2 sequences are GTSNPN and SVGIG (reference sequence). CDR3 length: 13 amino acids. Here the CDR3 reads CAWSRNGGTEAFF. The DNA for the CDR3 is TGTGCCTGGAGCCGCAATGGAGGGACTGAAGCTTTCTTT.

This chain uses TRBV20-1 with TRBJ1-1; D perhaps matches TRBD1 (5 bases). CDR1 is DFQATT, CDR2 SNEGSKA, per germline (reference sequence). V lost 6 bases, J lost 0 bases, and 11 bases lay in between. CDR3 length: 13 residues. For the CDR3, the DNA is TGCAGTGCCAGACAGTTCATGAACACTGAAGCTTTCTTT. As protein: CSARQFMNTEAFF.